The 23 T cell receptor beta chains reported below all come from one sample, sequenced in a study of blood T cell repertoires in COVID-19. Clones were read by immunoSEQ multiplex PCR, and TCRdb kept only the in-frame ones, dropping some. The sample contains approximately 220,000 clones, around four fifths of which appear only once. Sequencing was carried out using peripheral blood. Source of these receptors: a woman between 65 and 79 years old with acute or convalescent COVID-19.

In its sample, this clone was seen a few times. The rearrangement joins TRBV14 to TRBJ2-5; 8 bases agree with TRBD1. Germline CDR1 and CDR2: SGHDN and FVKESK. V trimming: 3 bases; J trimming: 5 bases; junction bases outside the gene matches: 8. This CDR3 has 15 residues. Here the CDR3 reads CASSQQTGVGETQYF. CDR3 bases: TGTGCCAGCAGCCAGCAGACAGGGGTCGGGGAGACCCAGTACTTC.

J is TRBJ1-5 and V is TRBV6-1, with 8 positions matching TRBD1. CDR1 is MNHNS, CDR2 SASEGT, per germline. CDR3 length: 16 amino acids. The ends lost 4 bases at V and 0 bases at J; junction bases unmatched: 5. CDR3 DNA sequence: TGTGCCAGCAGTGCCCGGACAGGGTCTAGCAATCAGCCCCAGCATTTT. Amino acids: CASSARTGSSNQPQHF.

The J gene is TRBJ2-7, the V gene TRBV4-3, with 7 bases aligning to TRBD1. Germline V gene sequence: CDR1 LGHNA, CDR2 YSLEER. V shed 4 bases, J shed 6 bases, and the junction held 6 bases outside the gene matches. This CDR3 has 13 amino acids. In DNA, the CDR3 is TGCGCCAGCAGCCTCACGACAGGGACCGAGCAGTACTTC. As protein: CASSLTTGTEQYF.

The J gene is TRBJ2-2, the V gene TRBV5-4; weak D call: TRBD1 (6 bases). The length of the CDR3 is 16 residues. Trimming left V 4 bases short and J 0 bases short, with 13 bases between. The germline V gene has CDR1 SGHNT and CDR2 YYREEE (reference sequence). The CDR3 DNA follows: TGTGCCAGCAGCCTGGGGGCAGGGGCGAACACCGGGGAGCTGTTTTTT. It is translated as CASSLGAGANTGELFF.

Only a few counts were recorded for this clone. The CDR3 loop is CATSRDPGQGVYGYTF. CDR3 DNA sequence: TGTGCCACCAGCAGAGATCCGGGACAGGGAGTTTATGGCTACACCTTC. The gene calls are TRBV15 and TRBJ1-2, with 9 bases identical to TRBD1. After removal of 0 bases from V and 5 bases from J, the junction contained 7 bases not matched to a gene. CDR3 length: 16 amino acids. The germline V gene has CDR1 LNHNV and CDR2 YYDKDF (reference sequence).

The chain is built from TRBV27 and TRBJ1-6; 8 bases align to TRBD1. Germline CDR1 reads MNHEY; CDR2 reads SMNVEV (reference sequence). V gave up 5 bases and J gave up 3 bases; unmatched junction bases: 9. This CDR3 has 17 amino acids. CDR3 sequence: CASSILTGANYNSPLHF. As DNA, the CDR3 is TGTGCCAGCAGTATCCTGACAGGGGCTAACTATAATTCACCCCTCCACTTT.

CDR3 sequence: CASSSAGSGNEKLFF. CDR3 in DNA: TGCGCCAGCAGCTCAGCCGGGAGTGGAAATGAAAAACTGTTTTTT. The rearrangement joins TRBV5-1 to TRBJ1-4; D gene ambiguous. Trimming took 3 bases from V and 5 from J, leaving 14 bases between them. CDR1 is SGHRS and CDR2 is YFSETQ in the germline V gene. The CDR3 is 15 residues long.

The chain carries TRBV18 and TRBJ1-1; TRBD1 might be the D (6 bases). Per the germline V gene, CDR1 is KGHSH and CDR2 is LQKENI. The CDR3 contains 17 residues. Deletions cut 0 bases from V and 8 bases from J, with 22 bases between. CDR3 in amino acids: CASSPPGGQASPLEAFF. The CDR3 nucleotides read TGTGCCAGCTCACCACCAGGGGGTCAAGCGTCCCCACTAGAAGCTTTCTTT.

The chain joins TRBV30 to TRBJ1-2; D uncertain. This CDR3 comprises 12 residues. Trimming stripped 1 base from V and 4 bases from J, with 7 bases between. Germline loops: CDR1 GTSNPN, CDR2 SVGIG (reference sequence). The CDR3 DNA reads TGTGCCTGGAGTGCCACAGTCTATGGCTACACCTTC. This gives the protein CAWSATVYGYTF.

The rearrangement links TRBV7-8 to TRBJ1-1; D unclear. The V gene's germline CDR1 is SGHVS and CDR2 FQNEAQ. The CDR3 consists of 15 residues. The germline V and J ends were trimmed by 4 bases and 2 bases, with 14 bases remaining between them. The CDR3 sequence: CASSSYRRANTEAFF. The DNA for the CDR3 is TGTGCCAGCAGCTCCTACCGGAGGGCAAACACTGAAGCTTTCTTT.

This sequence joins TRBV28 and TRBJ1-2, with no clear D. Germline loops: CDR1 MDHEN, CDR2 SYDVKM. V dropped 6 bases and J dropped 4 bases, with 15 bases sitting between them. There are 14 residues in the CDR3. DNA of the CDR3: TGTGCCAGCAGACCAAACGGGGAGGGCTATGGCTACACCTTC. It encodes CASRPNGEGYGYTF.

The genes are TRBV21-1 and TRBJ1-3; TRBD1, as called in the table, went unchecked against the DNA. TRBV21-1 is a known pseudogene. CDR3 size: 15 residues. The CDR3 DNA reads TGTGCCAGCAGCGCCCGGGACAGGGGAAAGTGCACCATATATTTT. This sequence encodes CASSARDRGKCTIYF.

The chain carries TRBV10-3 and TRBJ1-1; possible D gene TRBD1, 6 bases. Germline values: CDR1 ENHRY, CDR2 SYGVKD. With 3 bases removed from V and 4 bases from J, the gap between germline ends came to 15 bases. This CDR3 has 15 residues. The CDR3 DNA sequence: TGTGCCATCAGTGACCCGGGGACAAAGAGCACTGAAGCTTTCTTT. The encoded protein is CAISDPGTKSTEAFF.

V and J are TRBV7-2 and TRBJ2-1; tentative D call: TRBD2 (6 bases). The CDR3 is 12 residues long. V was trimmed by 5 bases and J by 11 bases, leaving 13 bases between them. CDR1 and CDR2 from the germline V gene are SGHTA and FQGNSA. CDR3 loop: CASSIAGTQQFF. CDR3 nucleotide sequence: TGTGCCAGCAGCATCGCCGGGACTCAGCAGTTCTTC.

The J gene is TRBJ2-5, the V gene TRBV6-6, with 13 bases lining up with TRBD2. V dropped 5 bases and J dropped 2; count of bases not matched to a gene: 5. The CDR3 spans 16 residues. Germline V gives CDR1 MNHNY, CDR2 SVGAGI (reference sequence). CDR3 sequence reads: CASSHTSGGAQETQYF. DNA of the CDR3: TGTGCCAGCAGTCATACTAGCGGGGGGGCGCAAGAGACCCAGTACTTC.

This chain joins TRBV18 and TRBJ1-5; 7 bases agree with TRBD1. With V trimmed by 4 bases and J by 8 bases, 8 bases remained unmatched. The CDR3 loop spans 14 amino acids. Germline loops: CDR1 KGHSH, CDR2 LQKENI. DNA for the CDR3: TGTGCCAGCTCACAAAGACAGGGTGGAGAGCCCCAGCATTTT. This sequence encodes CASSQRQGGEPQHF.

The V and J genes are TRBV19 and TRBJ1-2, with a weak D call TRBD1 (5 bases). The CDR3 is 15 amino acids. V gave up 5 bases and J gave up 2 bases, with 15 bases separating them. Germline-derived CDR1 and CDR2 are LNHDA and SQIVND (reference sequence). This CDR3 is CASSLSLGLNYGYTF. CDR3 nucleotides: TGTGCCAGTAGTCTCTCCCTGGGACTAAACTATGGCTACACCTTC.

The chain uses TRBV5-4 and TRBJ1-2; no definite D call. The CDR3 totals 15 residues. Germline lookup yields CDR1 SGHNT and CDR2 YYREEE (reference sequence). The germline V and J ends were trimmed by 4 bases and 0 bases, with 13 bases remaining between them. The CDR3 region has the DNA TGTGCCAGCAGCCTGGCGGGGTTAGCTAACTATGGCTACACCTTC. Protein: CASSLAGLANYGYTF.

The V call is TRBV11-2, the J call TRBJ1-2, with D perhaps matching TRBD1 (6 bases). This CDR3 spans 14 amino acids. Deletions cut 4 bases from V and 6 bases from J, with 15 bases between. In germline, CDR1 is SGHAT, CDR2 FQNNGV. The CDR3 sequence: CASSSGGEGNGYTF. DNA of the CDR3: TGTGCCAGCAGCTCGGGGGGCGAAGGCAATGGCTACACCTTC. Combining the CDR3 with reference TRBV11-2 and TRBJ1-2 gives the whole variable domain EAGVAQSPRYKIIEKRQSVAFWCNPISGHATLYWYQQILGQGPKLLIQFQNNGVVDDSQLPKDRFSAERLKGVDSTLKIQPAKLEDSAVYLCASSSGGEGNGYTFGSGTRLTVV.

This clone was counted once. The chain couples TRBV19 to TRBJ1-4; 7 nucleotides match TRBD1. The CDR3 is made up of 13 amino acids. V trimming: 3 bases; J trimming: 7 bases; junction bases outside the gene matches: 2. CDR1 and CDR2 from the germline V gene are LNHDA and SQIVND (reference sequence). The CDR3 here is CASSINRGEKLFF. Written as DNA, the CDR3 is TGTGCCAGTAGTATTAACAGGGGTGAAAAACTGTTTTTT.

The chain employs TRBV16 and TRBJ2-7; tentatively, D is TRBD1 (6 bases). This CDR3 is built from 15 residues. Deletions cut 0 bases from V and 5 bases from J, with 14 bases between. Germline V gene lookup returns CDR1 KGHSY and CDR2 FQNENV. CDR3 sequence reads: CASSQSTRGLHEQYF. The CDR3, as DNA: TGTGCCAGCAGCCAATCGACCAGGGGTCTCCACGAGCAGTACTTC.

The CDR3 loop reads CASSFADSYEQYF. The DNA of the CDR3 is TGTGCCAGCAGCTTTGCAGACTCCTACGAGCAGTACTTC. V gene TRBV11-2 combines with J gene TRBJ2-7; D uncertain. In germline, CDR1 is SGHAT, CDR2 FQNNGV. This CDR3 region has 13 residues. Trimming pared 3 bases from V and 0 bases from J, leaving 6 bases between.

CDR3 DNA: TGTGCCAGCATCAGGGCAGGCTCCTACGAGCAGTACTTC. It codes for CASIRAGSYEQYF. J is TRBJ2-7 and V is TRBV6-5; the D gene is possibly TRBD1 (5 bases). This CDR3 contains 13 residues. V lost 7 bases and J lost 0, with 10 bases in between. Germline V gene lookup returns CDR1 MNHEY and CDR2 SVGAGI.